Here is one TCR beta chain with its context. These data originate in a study of graft-versus-host responses after intestinal transplantation. Study-wide context: For approximately 3 years after anti-thymocyte globulin induction, all recipients took tacrolimus and steroids.

Co-plating was performed using 200,000 CFSE-labeled responder cells and 200,000 irradiated, violet-dye-labeled stimulator cells. V was cut by 2 bases and J by 9 bases, with 25 bases left in between. The CDR3 spans 17 residues. Germline V gives CDR1 MNHEY, CDR2 SMNVEV (reference sequence). General study findings and limits: Levels of circulating GvH clones at their peak were associated with early post-transplant HvG declines. Within allografts, high graft-versus-host to host-versus-graft clonal ratios were seen among patients with graft-donor T cell macrochimerism.

Libraries were prepared by immunoSEQ multiplex PCR; TCRdb keeps only in-frame clonotypes and omits some of them. The table shows around 5,900 clones, with 29% occurring only once. The chain joins TRBV27 to TRBJ1-1, with a possible D match to TRBD1 (6 bases). The source of this sequence is a human patient who was an organ donor for intestinal transplantation. Sample: alloreactive CD4+ T cells from a mixed lymphocyte reaction culture, taken before transplantation. As for subset: CFSE-low proliferating T cells sorted from approximately six-day pre-transplant mixed lymphocyte reaction (GvH or HvG direction). CDR3 amino acids: CASSLLPPVWGQGQAFF. The CDR3 DNA reads as TGTGCCAGCAGTTTACTCCCACCCGTCTGGGGGCAGGGGCAAGCTTTCTTT.